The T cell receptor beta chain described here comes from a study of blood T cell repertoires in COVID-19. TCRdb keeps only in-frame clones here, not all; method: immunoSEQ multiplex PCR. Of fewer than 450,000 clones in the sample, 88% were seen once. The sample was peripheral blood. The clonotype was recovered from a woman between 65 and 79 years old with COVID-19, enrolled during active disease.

The CDR3 region is CAWSLRDRGPREQYF. CDR3 coding DNA: TGTGCCTGGAGTCTCCGGGACAGGGGGCCAAGAGAGCAGTACTTC. This chain uses TRBV30 with TRBJ2-7; 12 bases agree with TRBD1. This CDR3 contains 15 residues. Germline CDR1 and CDR2: GTSNPN and SVGIG (reference sequence). With 2 bases clipped from V and 7 bases from J, the junction kept 9 bases outside the gene matches.